A selection of T cell receptor beta chains follows, all from one sample in a study of CD8+ T cells in alopecia areata. The table came from immunoSEQ multiplex PCR; TCRdb's copy has only in-frame clones and leaves some out. The data show about 120,000 clones, with about 46% seen just once and 8% to 11% held by the top ten. The sample consisted of NKG2D-low CD8+ T cells sorted from blood. These receptors originate from a human donor with alopecia areata. The CDR3 runs from the conserved cysteine through the conserved F or W. D genes are given only for firm matches. Clone size is shown for a subset of rows, as once, few, many or a class of expanded clone.

few TRBD2 TRBJ2-7 TRBV29-1 CSVESSGGPLPSYEQYF TGCAGCGTTGAATCTAGCGGGGGGCCTCTGCCCTCCTACGAGCAGTACTTC
. . TRBJ2-5 TRBV29-1 CSSSLGGRETQYF TGCAGCTCCTCACTCGGGGGGCGAGAGACCCAGTACTTC
. TRBD2 TRBJ2-3 TRBV4-3 CASSQDVAGGSSTDTQYF TGCGCCAGCAGCCAAGATGTCGCGGGAGGGTCTAGCACAGATACGCAGTATTTT
. . TRBJ2-1 TRBV29-1 CSVEHRVDEQFF TGCAGCGTCGAACACCGAGTAGATGAGCAGTTCTTC
. TRBD2 TRBJ2-3 TRBV4-2 CASSQDPVSGGADTQYF TGTGCCAGCAGCCAAGATCCGGTTAGCGGGGGGGCAGATACGCAGTATTTT
. . TRBJ2-2 TRBV29-1 CSAVTAWNTGELFF TGCAGCGCGGTGACAGCTTGGAACACCGGGGAGCTGTTTTTT
few TRBD1 TRBJ2-7 TRBV29-1 CSVTGDSSYEQYF TGCAGCGTGACAGGGGACAGCTCCTACGAGCAGTACTTC
. TRBD2 TRBJ2-7 TRBV7-9 CASRTSGSYEQYF TGTGCCAGCCGGACTAGCGGCTCCTACGAGCAGTACTTC
many TRBD1 TRBJ2-7 TRBV28 CASNPRQGKLYEQYF TGTGCCAGCAACCCAAGACAGGGGAAACTCTACGAGCAGTACTTC
few . TRBJ2-3 TRBV29-1 CSVEAPDRDTQYF TGCAGCGTTGAGGCTCCCGATAGAGATACGCAGTATTTT
. TRBD2 TRBJ2-2 TRBV29-1 CSVKLAGEGRELFF TGCAGCGTCAAACTAGCGGGAGAAGGCAGGGAGCTGTTTTTT
few . TRBJ2-7 TRBV27 CASSRTIGYEQYF TGTGCCAGCAGCCGGACAATCGGATACGAGCAGTACTTC
. . TRBJ2-2 TRBV5-1 CASSLAGGELFF TGCGCCAGCAGCTTGGCTGGCGGGGAGCTGTTTTTT
few . TRBJ2-7 TRBV7-9 CASSLDGSSYEQYF TGTGCCAGCAGCTTAGATGGGAGCTCCTACGAGCAGTACTTC
once . TRBJ2-7 TRBV29-1 CSVAGQEGNDEQYF TGCAGCGTCGCCGGACAGGAGGGAAACGACGAGCAGTACTTC
few . TRBJ1-5 TRBV28 CASSARPVGQPQHF TGTGCCAGCAGTGCGCGTCCAGTGGGTCAGCCCCAGCATTTT
. TRBD2 TRBJ2-3 TRBV29-1 CSVVLLAGGIMTDTQYF TGCAGCGTTGTTTTACTAGCGGGAGGTATTATGACAGATACGCAGTATTTT
. . TRBJ2-7 TRBV9 CASSPPSSYEQYF TGTGCCAGCAGCCCACCCTCCTCCTACGAGCAGTACTTC
few . TRBJ2-3 TRBV29-1 CSVPEGPDTQYF TGCAGCGTACCCGAGGGCCCAGATACGCAGTATTTT
. . TRBJ2-7 TRBV30 CAWSPRYEQYF TGTGCCTGGAGTCCTCGTTACGAGCAGTACTTC
few . TRBJ2-7 TRBV29-1 CSVESESYEQYF TGCAGCGTTGAAAGTGAGTCCTACGAGCAGTACTTC
. . TRBJ1-4 TRBV29-1 CSVRGTTNEKLFF TGCAGCGTTCGAGGTACGACTAATGAAAAACTGTTTTTT
. . TRBJ2-4 TRBV2 CASSEVIGNIQYF TGTGCCAGCAGTGAAGTGATAGGGAACATTCAGTACTTC
few . TRBJ2-7 TRBV7-9 CASSLAHGGSEQYF TGTGCCAGCAGCTTAGCGCACGGGGGATCCGAGCAGTACTTC
. TRBD1 TRBJ2-4 TRBV28 CASTVTGGYIQYF TGTGCCAGCACCGTGACAGGGGGTTACATTCAGTACTTC
. . TRBJ2-1 TRBV27 CASSLGWAVDEQFF TGTGCCAGCAGCCTGGGTTGGGCTGTTGATGAGCAGTTCTTC
. TRBD1 TRBJ1-2 TRBV29-1 CSVVNPRDRGDTDYGYTF TGCAGCGTTGTAAATCCCCGGGACAGGGGTGATACTGACTATGGCTACACCTTC
few . TRBJ1-1 TRBV13 CASSPSGDTEAFF TGTGCCAGCAGCCCCAGCGGGGACACTGAAGCTTTCTTT
once . TRBJ2-3 TRBV9 CASSVELGYTTDTQYF TGTGCCAGCAGCGTGGAGTTGGGTTATACCACAGATACGCAGTATTTT
. . TRBJ2-3 TRBV27 CASSFANPDTQYF TGTGCCAGCAGTTTCGCTAACCCAGATACGCAGTATTTT
few . TRBJ2-7 TRBV29-1 CSVMGPNSYEQYF TGCAGCGTTATGGGACCGAACTCCTACGAGCAGTACTTC
. TRBD2 TRBJ2-5 TRBV29-1 CSVEAGLAAETQYF TGCAGCGTTGAAGCGGGACTAGCGGCAGAGACCCAGTACTTC
. TRBD1 TRBJ2-2 TRBV23-1 CAVPGQGTGELFF TGCGCAGTCCCGGGACAGGGCACCGGGGAGCTGTTTTTT
few TRBD1 TRBJ2-2 TRBV29-1 CSVQGDDTGELFF TGCAGCGTTCAGGGGGACGACACCGGGGAGCTGTTTTTT
. . TRBJ2-5 TRBV27 CASSLGDQYF TGTGCCAGCAGTTTAGGGGACCAGTACTTC
. . TRBJ2-1 TRBV29-1 CSASLSYNEQFF TGCAGTGCCAGCCTATCCTACAATGAGCAGTTCTTC
. . TRBJ2-5 TRBV2 CASSEGAVGETQYF TGTGCCAGCAGTGAGGGGGCGGTAGGAGAGACCCAGTACTTC
. . TRBJ2-1 TRBV11-2 CASSLGGEKHNEQFF TGTGCCAGCAGCTTGGGGGGAGAGAAACACAATGAGCAGTTCTTC
. . TRBJ1-2 TRBV25-1 CASSEYNGYTF TGTGCCAGCAGTGAATATAACGGCTACACCTTC
. . TRBJ1-1 TRBV30 CAYGRGNTEAFF TGTGCCTACGGAAGGGGGAACACTGAAGCTTTCTTT
. . TRBJ2-1 TRBV29-1 CSVPEDPYNEQFF TGCAGCGTTCCTGAGGATCCCTACAATGAGCAGTTCTTC
. . TRBJ2-3 TRBV29-1 CSVEGAARMATDTQYF TGCAGCGTTGAAGGGGCCGCACGAATGGCCACAGATACGCAGTATTTT
few TRBD2 TRBJ2-5 TRBV4-1 CASSPGLAEIQETQYF TGCGCCAGCAGCCCCGGACTAGCGGAGATCCAAGAGACCCAGTACTTC
few . TRBJ2-7 TRBV29-1 CSANTGDYYEQYF TGCAGCGCTAATACAGGGGACTACTACGAGCAGTACTTC
. . TRBJ1-1 TRBV2 CASSAVNTEAFF TGTGCCAGCAGTGCAGTGAACACTGAAGCTTTCTTT
. . TRBJ2-7 TRBV4-1 CASSQGSQLALEQYF TGCGCCAGCAGCCAAGGATCGCAGTTAGCTCTCGAGCAGTACTTC
few TRBD2 TRBJ2-1 TRBV29-1 CSVPRGGGWYNEQFF TGCAGCGTTCCCCGGGGCGGGGGTTGGTACAATGAGCAGTTCTTC
few . TRBJ2-6 TRBV29-1 CSVEDWTGTGANVLTF TGCAGCGTTGAAGATTGGACCGGGACAGGGGCCAACGTCCTGACTTTC
. . TRBJ2-1 TRBV29-1 CSVEVLDDSSYNEQFF TGCAGCGTTGAAGTATTGGACGATAGCTCCTACAATGAGCAGTTCTTC